Presented here are 18 T cell receptor beta chains from one specimen sequenced in a study of blood T cell repertoires in COVID-19. TCRdb's table, derived via immunoSEQ multiplex PCR, lists solely in-frame clones and lacks some. The table has around 150,000 clones, about 80% seen once; the top ten hold 5.5% to 7.5%. Material: peripheral blood. These receptors were taken from a woman in her 40s with COVID-19, enrolled during active disease.

CDR3 sequence: CASSVATGGTSGLETQYF. CDR3 in DNA: TGTGCCAGCAGCGTTGCGACGGGGGGGACTAGCGGGTTGGAGACCCAGTACTTC. The J gene is TRBJ2-5, the V gene TRBV9, with TRBD2 matching over 12 bases. The CDR3 sequence is 18 residues long. Germline values: CDR1 SGDLS, CDR2 YYNGEE. The trim removed 2 bases at V and 5 bases at J, leaving 13 bases unmatched.

The chain uses TRBV5-4 and TRBJ2-5, with TRBD2 as a possible D gene (6 bases). The ends were cut back, 4 bases at V and 3 bases at J, with 13 bases in the middle. Germline V lookup: CDR1 SGHNT, CDR2 YYREEE (reference sequence). CDR3 size: 14 residues. In nucleotides, the CDR3 is TGTGCCAGCAGCCCGTCGAGGAGGGAAGAGACCCAGTACTTC. Protein: CASSPSRREETQYF.

The rearrangement uses TRBV3-1 (or the pseudogene TRBV3-2) and TRBJ1-3, with no clear D. Germline V gene data show CDR1 as LGHDT and CDR2 as YNNKEL (reference sequence). V dropped 1 base and J dropped 3 bases, with 7 bases sitting between them. The CDR3 is 14 residues long. The DNA for the CDR3 is TGTGCCAGCAGCCAAGGAGGAGATGGAAACACCATATATTTT. It translates to CASSQGGDGNTIYF.

The rearrangement joins TRBV10-1 to TRBJ1-6; D gene ambiguous. This CDR3 is built from 13 residues. V was clipped by 6 bases and J by 10 bases, with 13 bases between them. Germline V CDR1 and CDR2: WNHNN, SYGVQD (reference sequence). The CDR3 loop reads CASSPSYDSPLHF. The DNA of the CDR3 is TGCGCCAGCAGCCCTAGTTATGACTCACCCCTCCACTTT.

This chain connects TRBV14 to TRBJ2-1, with 8 bases aligning to TRBD2. V shed 0 bases and J 16 bases; nucleotides not matched to a gene: 8. Per germline, CDR1 SGHDN and CDR2 FVKESK. This CDR3 comprises 13 residues. The CDR3 loop reads CASSQELGTRYFF. CDR3 DNA sequence: TGTGCCAGCAGCCAAGAGTTAGGGACTAGGTACTTCTTC.

This clone was observed a handful of times. The chain has TRBV6-6 and TRBJ1-6; D uncertain. The CDR3 runs 14 residues. Per the germline V gene, CDR1 is MNHNY and CDR2 is SVGAGI (reference sequence). The V end was cut by 7 bases, the J end by 9 bases, with 16 bases between. The CDR3 coding sequence is TGTGCCAGCACCCCGACGGCGGAAGGTTCACCCCTCCACTTT. It codes for CASTPTAEGSPLHF.

The chain couples TRBV3-1 (or the pseudogene TRBV3-2) to TRBJ2-3; 7 nucleotides line up with TRBD2. Germline trimming cut 4 bases from V and 3 bases from J; bases unmatched to any gene: 10. Looked up from germline, CDR1 is LGHDT and CDR2 is YNNKEL (reference sequence). The CDR3 sequence is 16 residues long. CDR3 coding DNA: TGTGCCAGCAGCCGCCTGGGGGGGTATACGACAGATACGCAGTATTTT. Translated: CASSRLGGYTTDTQYF.

The CDR3 sequence is CASKLDNSNQPQHF. CDR3 in DNA: TGTGCCAGCAAGCTCGACAACAGCAATCAGCCCCAGCATTTT. The chain links TRBV2 to TRBJ1-5; D not certain. This CDR3 region has 14 residues. Looked up from germline, CDR1 is SNHLY and CDR2 is FYNNEI. V shed 7 bases and J shed 1 base, with 11 bases lying between them.

This clone has only a few counts. The genes are TRBV10-1 and TRBJ2-2, with 7 bases identical to TRBD1. The trim removed 2 bases at V and 4 bases at J, leaving 7 bases unmatched. There are 16 residues in the CDR3. Germline V gene data show CDR1 as WNHNN and CDR2 as SYGVQD (reference sequence). CDR3 region: CASSEDRVPTTGELFF. The CDR3 DNA reads as TGCGCCAGCAGTGAGGACAGGGTGCCGACCACCGGGGAGCTGTTTTTT.

This chain connects TRBV11-3 to TRBJ2-5, with TRBD2 matching over 12 bases. Germline lookup yields CDR1 SGHNT and CDR2 YENEEA. Trimming removed 1 base from V and 3 bases from J; junction bases left unmatched: 12. This CDR3 contains 19 residues. Here the CDR3 reads CASSLGGRLAGVLEETQYF. The CDR3 DNA follows: TGTGCCAGCAGCTTAGGAGGGCGACTAGCGGGAGTGTTGGAAGAGACCCAGTACTTC.

The chain carries TRBV6-4 and TRBJ2-3, with 10 bases matching TRBD2. The CDR3 contains 16 residues. J lost 0 bases, V lost 1 base, and 1 base had no gene match. CDR1 is MRHNA and CDR2 is SNTAGT in the germline V gene. The CDR3 loop is CASSDLAGGSTDTQYF. The CDR3 region has the DNA TGTGCCAGCAGTGACTTAGCGGGAGGAAGCACAGATACGCAGTATTTT.

V is TRBV6-5 and J is TRBJ1-2, with D perhaps TRBD1 (6 bases). V lost 5 bases and J lost 3, with 10 bases in between. CDR3 length: 13 amino acids. Germline loops: CDR1 MNHEY, CDR2 SVGAGI. The CDR3 region has the DNA TGTGCCAGCAGTCCCGACAGGTACTATGGCTACACCTTC. It yields the protein CASSPDRYYGYTF.

The rearrangement joins TRBV19 to TRBJ2-5; TRBD2 aligns across 10 bases. This CDR3 comprises 13 residues. The trim removed 6 bases at V and 4 bases at J, leaving 2 bases unmatched. Germline-derived CDR1 and CDR2 are LNHDA and SQIVND (reference sequence). The CDR3 DNA is TGTGCCAGTAGCCCTAGCGGGAGAGAGACCCAGTACTTC. Its protein product is CASSPSGRETQYF.

The rearrangement uses TRBV29-1 and TRBJ2-3, with 9 bases fitting TRBD1. After removal of 3 bases from V and 3 bases from J, the junction contained 10 bases not matched to a gene. Germline-derived CDR1 and CDR2 are SQVTM and ANQGSEA. CDR3 size: 16 residues. CDR3 protein: CSVDNTGTGKTDTQYF. The CDR3, as DNA: TGCAGCGTTGACAATACCGGGACAGGGAAGACAGATACGCAGTATTTT.

In nucleotides, the CDR3 is TGTGCCAGCAGCTTGGATGTACAGGGTACTACCGATGAGCAGTTCTTC. Translation: CASSLDVQGTTDEQFF. The V gene is TRBV5-6, the J gene TRBJ2-1; D might be TRBD1 (6 bases). In germline, CDR1 is SGHDT, CDR2 YYEEEE. V gave up 0 bases and J gave up 8 bases, with 18 bases separating them. This CDR3 comprises 16 residues.

This sequence joins TRBV5-1 and TRBJ2-7; possibly TRBD1 for D (5 bases). The V end was cut by 4 bases, the J end by 3 bases, with 20 bases between. This CDR3 contains 16 residues. The germline V gene has CDR1 SGHRS and CDR2 YFSETQ. CDR3 region: CASSPPPEQAGYEQYF. In DNA, the CDR3 is TGCGCCAGCAGCCCACCGCCCGAACAGGCCGGCTACGAGCAGTACTTC.

A few counts support this clone. V usage is TRBV7-9 and J usage is TRBJ2-7, with 12 bases lining up with TRBD2. CDR1 is SEHNR, CDR2 FQNEAQ, per germline (reference sequence). With 8 bases clipped from V and 2 bases from J, the junction kept 1 base outside the gene matches. The CDR3 spans 13 residues. Here the CDR3 DNA reads TGTGCCAGCGGACTAGCGGGAACCTACGAGCAGTACTTC. Its protein product is CASGLAGTYEQYF.

The rearrangement joins TRBV15 to TRBJ2-2, with 7 positions matching TRBD1. V was clipped by 0 bases and J by 7 bases; unmatched bases: 11. From germline, CDR1 is LNHNV and CDR2 YYDKDF (reference sequence). This CDR3 contains 17 residues. Written as DNA, the CDR3 is TGTGCCACCAGCAGAGAACCCCGACAGGGTAATTTCGGGGAGCTGTTTTTT. Translation: CATSREPRQGNFGELFF.